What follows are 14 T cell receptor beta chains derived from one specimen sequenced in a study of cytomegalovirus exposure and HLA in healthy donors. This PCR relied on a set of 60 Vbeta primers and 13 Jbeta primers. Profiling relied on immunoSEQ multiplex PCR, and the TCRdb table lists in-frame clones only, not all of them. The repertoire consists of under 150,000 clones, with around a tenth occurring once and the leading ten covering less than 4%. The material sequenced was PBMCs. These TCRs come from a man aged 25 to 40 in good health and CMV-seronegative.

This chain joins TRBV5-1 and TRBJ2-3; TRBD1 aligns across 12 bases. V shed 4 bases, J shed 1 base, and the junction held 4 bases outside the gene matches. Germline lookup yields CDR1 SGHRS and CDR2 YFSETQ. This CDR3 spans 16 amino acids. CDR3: CASSLGQGAGTDTQYF. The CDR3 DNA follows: TGCGCCAGCAGCCTGGGACAGGGGGCTGGCACAGATACGCAGTATTTT.

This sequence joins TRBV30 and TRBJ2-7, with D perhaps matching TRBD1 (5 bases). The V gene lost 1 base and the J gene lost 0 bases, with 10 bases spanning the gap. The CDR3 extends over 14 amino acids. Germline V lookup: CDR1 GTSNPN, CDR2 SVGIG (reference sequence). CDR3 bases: TGTGCCTGGAGTGGGGGCGGTAACTCCTACGAGCAGTACTTC. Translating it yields CAWSGGGNSYEQYF.

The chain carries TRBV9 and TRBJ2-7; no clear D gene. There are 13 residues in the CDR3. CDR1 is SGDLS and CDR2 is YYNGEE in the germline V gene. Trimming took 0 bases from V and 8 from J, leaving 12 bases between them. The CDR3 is CASSVELGSKQYF. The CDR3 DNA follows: TGTGCCAGCAGCGTAGAGTTGGGCTCTAAGCAGTACTTC.

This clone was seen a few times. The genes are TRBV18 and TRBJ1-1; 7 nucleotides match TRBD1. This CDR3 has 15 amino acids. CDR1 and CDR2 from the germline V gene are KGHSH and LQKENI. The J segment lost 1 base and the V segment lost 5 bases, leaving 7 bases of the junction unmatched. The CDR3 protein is CASSSGGFGNTEAFF. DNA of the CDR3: TGTGCCAGCTCATCAGGGGGATTCGGGAACACTGAAGCTTTCTTT.

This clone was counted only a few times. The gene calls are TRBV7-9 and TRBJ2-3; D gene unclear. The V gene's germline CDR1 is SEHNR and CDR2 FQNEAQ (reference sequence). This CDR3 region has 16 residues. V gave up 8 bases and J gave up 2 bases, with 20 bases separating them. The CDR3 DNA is TGTGCCAGCGGCTCCGAGACCCAGAGGTACACAGATACGCAGTATTTT. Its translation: CASGSETQRYTDTQYF.

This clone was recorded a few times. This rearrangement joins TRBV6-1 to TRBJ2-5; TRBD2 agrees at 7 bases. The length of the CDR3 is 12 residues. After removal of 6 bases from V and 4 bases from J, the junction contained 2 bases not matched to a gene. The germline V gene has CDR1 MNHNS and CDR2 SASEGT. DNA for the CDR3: TGTGCCAGCAGAGCTAGCGGAGAGACCCAGTACTTC. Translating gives CASRASGETQYF.

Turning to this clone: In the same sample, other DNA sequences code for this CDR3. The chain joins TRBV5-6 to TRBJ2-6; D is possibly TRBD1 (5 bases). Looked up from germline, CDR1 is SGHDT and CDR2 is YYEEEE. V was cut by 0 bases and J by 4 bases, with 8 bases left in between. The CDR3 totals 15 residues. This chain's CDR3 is CASSLEGVGANVLTF. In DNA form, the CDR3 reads TGTGCCAGCAGCTTGGAAGGGGTCGGGGCCAACGTCCTGACTTTC.

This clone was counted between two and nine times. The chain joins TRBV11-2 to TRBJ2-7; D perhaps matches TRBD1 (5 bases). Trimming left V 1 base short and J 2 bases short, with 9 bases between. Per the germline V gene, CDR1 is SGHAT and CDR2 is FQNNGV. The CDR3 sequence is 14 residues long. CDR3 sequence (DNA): TGTGCCAGCAGCTTAGGGACACAGCCCTACGAGCAGTACTTC. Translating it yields CASSLGTQPYEQYF.

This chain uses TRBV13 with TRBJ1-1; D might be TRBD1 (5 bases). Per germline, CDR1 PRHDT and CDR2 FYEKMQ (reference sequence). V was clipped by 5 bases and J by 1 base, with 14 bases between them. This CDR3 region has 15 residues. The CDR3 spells CASSEMDTKNTEAFF. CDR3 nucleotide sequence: TGTGCCAGCAGCGAAATGGACACCAAGAACACTGAAGCTTTCTTT.

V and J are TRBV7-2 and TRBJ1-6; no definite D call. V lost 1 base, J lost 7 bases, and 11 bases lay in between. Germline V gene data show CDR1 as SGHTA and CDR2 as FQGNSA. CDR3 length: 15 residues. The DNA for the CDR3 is TGTGCCAGCAGCTTAGAGACCGGGAGGAATTCACCCCTCCACTTT. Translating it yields CASSLETGRNSPLHF.

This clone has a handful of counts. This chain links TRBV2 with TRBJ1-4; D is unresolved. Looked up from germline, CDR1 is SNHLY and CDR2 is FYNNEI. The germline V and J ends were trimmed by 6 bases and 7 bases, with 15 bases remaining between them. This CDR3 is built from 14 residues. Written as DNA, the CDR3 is TGTGCCAGCAGGGAAATACGAGGAGGTGAAAAACTGTTTTTT. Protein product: CASREIRGGEKLFF.

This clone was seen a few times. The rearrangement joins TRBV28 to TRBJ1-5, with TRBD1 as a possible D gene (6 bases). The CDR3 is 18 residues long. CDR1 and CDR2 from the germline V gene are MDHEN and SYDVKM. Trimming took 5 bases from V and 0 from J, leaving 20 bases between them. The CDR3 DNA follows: TGTGCCAGCAGTCTCAGGGAAGGGAGGGGGTATAGCAATCAGCCCCAGCATTTT. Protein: CASSLREGRGYSNQPQHF.

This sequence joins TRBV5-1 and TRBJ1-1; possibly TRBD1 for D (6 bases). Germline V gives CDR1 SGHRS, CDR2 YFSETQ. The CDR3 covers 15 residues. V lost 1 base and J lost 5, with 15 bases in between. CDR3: CASSLWQGLGTEAFF. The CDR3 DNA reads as TGCGCCAGCAGCTTGTGGCAGGGGCTGGGGACTGAAGCTTTCTTT.

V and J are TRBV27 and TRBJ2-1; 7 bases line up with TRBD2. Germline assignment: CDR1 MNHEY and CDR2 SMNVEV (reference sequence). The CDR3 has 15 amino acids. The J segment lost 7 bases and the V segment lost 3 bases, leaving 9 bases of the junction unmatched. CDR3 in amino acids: CASSLAGAVWNEQFF. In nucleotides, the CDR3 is TGTGCCAGCAGTTTGGCGGGAGCTGTTTGGAATGAGCAGTTCTTC.